The clone carrying this T cell receptor beta chain was seen many times. Its target is unknown. The sample is drawn from a study of T-cell reconstitution after alpha-beta-depleted transplantation in children. Overall study findings and caveats: Some patients owed their high day-60 TCRbeta diversity to surviving recipient T cells and thymic progenitors. Several hundred expanded graft clones reportedly gave rise to the alpha-beta T cells present about two months after transplant. One year after transplant, T-cell counts and diversity came mostly from newly produced T cells.

Trimming removed 3 bases from V and 1 base from J, with 14 bases in between. Germline values: CDR1 SGDLS, CDR2 YYNGEE. CDR3 length: 15 residues. During its preparation, the TCRbeta library received unique molecular identifiers. TCRdb reanalysed the PCR reads using MiXCR and keeps one entry per CDR3 protein. The sample has hundreds of thousands of distinct CDR3 sequences, approximately 13% seen once. The source of this sequence is a male patient under 18 who had a stem cell transplant for acute myeloid leukemia, so the T cells may come from the graft donor. The chain recombines TRBV9 with TRBJ2-7, with D possibly matching TRBD2 (6 bases). Sequencing was performed on PBMCs, mostly from graft donor cells, taken 360 days after TCRalphabeta/CD19-depleted stem cell transplant. As DNA, the CDR3 is TGTGCCAGCAGCGCCAGACTAGACGGGTCCTACGAGCAGTACTTC. The encoded protein is CASSARLDGSYEQYF.